The T cell receptor (beta chain) under discussion was sequenced for a study of CD8+ T cells in alopecia areata. About the study: Twice daily, treated patients received 5 to 10 mg of oral tofacitinib. Points from the study as a whole: Lesional scalp, especially alopecia totalis/universalis, showed higher clonality than normal scalp.

Germline V gives CDR1 SGHVS, CDR2 FNYEAQ. The V and J ends lost 5 bases and 2 bases, in that order; junction bases with no gene match: 8. This CDR3 spans 16 amino acids. Treatment here: oral pan-JAK inhibitor, 5-10 mg twice daily. This clone was seen a single time. What it recognizes is unknown. RNA was extracted and reverse transcribed into cDNA as the sequencing template. TCRdb keeps only in-frame clones here, not all; method: immunoSEQ multiplex PCR. The sample holds hundreds of thousands of clones, less than 45% seen once. This chain connects TRBV7-6 to TRBJ2-1; 8 bases line up with TRBD2. The sample consisted of CD4+ T cells sorted from blood, taken at approximately week 30, from a patient treated with tofacitinib. The TCR sequence derives from a human donor with alopecia areata. DNA for the CDR3: TGTGCCAGCAGCCCGCATAGCGGGACCACCTACAATGAGCAGTTCTTC. Encoded protein: CASSPHSGTTYNEQFF.